This TCR beta chain stems from a study of naive and memory T cell subsets. Treatment reported: skin biopsy from PPD injection site in Mantoux-positive individual. TCR cDNA received a 3' ligated oligonucleotide that carried a UMI. This clonotype was recorded many times. CDR1 is SGDLS and CDR2 is YYNGEE in the germline V gene. The J segment lost 5 bases and the V segment lost 0 bases, leaving 4 bases of the junction unmatched. CDR3 size: 16 residues. Four PCR rounds used nested alpha and beta constant region primers plus the SP2 primer. Blood and skin TCR RNA was reverse transcribed with alpha and beta constant primers. TCRdb called the UMI-ligation and nested PCR reads again in MiXCR, with one record for every CDR3 protein. The table lists some 21,000 distinct CDR3 sequences, about 6.1% of them singletons.

The sequencing here drew on skin, taken from a tuberculin skin test site. This clonotype originated in an adult in good health. The chain uses TRBV9 and TRBJ2-5, with TRBD2 matching 13 bases. Here the CDR3 DNA reads TGTGCCAGCAGCGTAGTCGGACTAGCGGGGGTGGAGACCCAGTACTTC. It is translated as CASSVVGLAGVETQYF.